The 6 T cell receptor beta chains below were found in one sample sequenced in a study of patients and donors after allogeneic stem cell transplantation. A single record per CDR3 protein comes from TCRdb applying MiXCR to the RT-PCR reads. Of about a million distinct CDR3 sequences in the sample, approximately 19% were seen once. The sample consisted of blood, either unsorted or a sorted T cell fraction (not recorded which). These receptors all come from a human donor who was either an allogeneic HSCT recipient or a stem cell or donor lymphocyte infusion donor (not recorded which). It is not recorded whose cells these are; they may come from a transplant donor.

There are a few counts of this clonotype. The CDR3 bases are TGTGCCAGCAGTTACATCGAGGGACTCAATTCACCCCTCCACTTT. Its protein product is CASSYIEGLNSPLHF. The chain uses TRBV6-5 and TRBJ1-6; a possible D gene is TRBD1 (5 bases). Deletions cut 2 bases from V and 7 bases from J, with 12 bases between. The CDR3 spans 15 residues. The germline V gene has CDR1 MNHEY and CDR2 SVGAGI.

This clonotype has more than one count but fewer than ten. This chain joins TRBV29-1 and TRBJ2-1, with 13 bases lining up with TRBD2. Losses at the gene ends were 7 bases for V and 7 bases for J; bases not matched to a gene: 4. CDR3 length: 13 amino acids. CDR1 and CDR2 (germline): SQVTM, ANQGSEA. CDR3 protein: CSAGLAGENEQFF. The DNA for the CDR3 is TGCAGCGCTGGACTAGCGGGGGAAAATGAGCAGTTCTTC.

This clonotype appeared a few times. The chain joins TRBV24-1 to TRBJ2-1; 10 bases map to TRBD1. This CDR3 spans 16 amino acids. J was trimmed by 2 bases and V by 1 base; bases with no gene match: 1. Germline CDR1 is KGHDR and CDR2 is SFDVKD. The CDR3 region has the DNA TGTGCCACCAGTGATTTAGGGACAGGGGCCTACAATGAGCAGTTCTTC. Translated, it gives CATSDLGTGAYNEQFF.

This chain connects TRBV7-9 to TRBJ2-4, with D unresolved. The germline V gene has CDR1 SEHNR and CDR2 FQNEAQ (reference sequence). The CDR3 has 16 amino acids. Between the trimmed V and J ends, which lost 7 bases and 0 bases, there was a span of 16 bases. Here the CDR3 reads CASTRFNRLAKNIQYF. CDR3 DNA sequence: TGTGCCAGCACCCGCTTCAACAGATTAGCCAAAAACATTCAGTACTTC.

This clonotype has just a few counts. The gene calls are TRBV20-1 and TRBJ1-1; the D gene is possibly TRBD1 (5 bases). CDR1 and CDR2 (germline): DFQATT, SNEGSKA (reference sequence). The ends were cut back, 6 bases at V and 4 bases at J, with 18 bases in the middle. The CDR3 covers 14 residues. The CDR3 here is CSAPYRRGSTEAFF. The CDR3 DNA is TGCAGTGCACCCTATAGGCGGGGGAGCACTGAAGCTTTCTTT.

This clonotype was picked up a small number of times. CDR3 sequence: CATKGPKNTEAFF. Written as DNA, the CDR3 is TGTGCCACAAAGGGACCGAAGAACACTGAAGCTTTCTTT. The J gene is TRBJ1-1, the V gene TRBV24-1, with D maybe TRBD1 (5 bases). This CDR3 is 13 amino acids long. V lost 10 bases, J lost 1 base, and 12 bases lay in between. The germline CDR1 and CDR2 sequences are KGHDR and SFDVKD.